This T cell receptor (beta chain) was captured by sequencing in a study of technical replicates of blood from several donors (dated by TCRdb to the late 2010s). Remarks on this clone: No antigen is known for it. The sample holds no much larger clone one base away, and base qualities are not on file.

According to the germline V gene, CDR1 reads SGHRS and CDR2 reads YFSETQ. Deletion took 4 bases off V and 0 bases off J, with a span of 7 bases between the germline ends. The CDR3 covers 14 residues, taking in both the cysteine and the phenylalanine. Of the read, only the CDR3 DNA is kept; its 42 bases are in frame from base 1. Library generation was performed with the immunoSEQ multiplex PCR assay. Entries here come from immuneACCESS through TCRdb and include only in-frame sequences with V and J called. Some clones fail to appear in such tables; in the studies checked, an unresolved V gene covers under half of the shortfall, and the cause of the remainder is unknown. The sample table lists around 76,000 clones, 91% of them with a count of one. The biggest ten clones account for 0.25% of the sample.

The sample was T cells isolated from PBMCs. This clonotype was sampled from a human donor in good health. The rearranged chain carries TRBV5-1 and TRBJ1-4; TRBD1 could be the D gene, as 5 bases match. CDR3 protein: CASSTRATNEKLFF. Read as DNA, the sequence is TGCGCCAGCAGCACCAGGGCAACTAATGAAAAACTGTTTTTT.